This entry lists 17 T cell receptor beta chains sequenced from one sample in a study of blood T cell repertoires in COVID-19. Data came from immunoSEQ multiplex PCR; TCRdb stores just in-frame clones and leaves some out. The sample yields about 42,000 clones, roughly 93% seen once. Sequenced sample: peripheral blood. The receptors stem from a man in his fifties with active COVID-19.

V usage is TRBV7-2 and J usage is TRBJ2-3; TRBD2 aligns across 13 bases. V was pared by 5 bases and J by 4 bases, with 9 bases of the junction left unmatched. Germline V lookup: CDR1 SGHTA, CDR2 FQGNSA. The CDR3 runs 17 residues. CDR3 protein: CASSRRTSGRGADTQYF. For the CDR3, the DNA is TGTGCCAGCAGCCGCCGTACTAGCGGGAGGGGTGCAGATACGCAGTATTTT.

This rearrangement joins TRBV5-1 to TRBJ2-6; TRBD1 might be the D (6 bases). The CDR3 loop spans 15 amino acids. Germline CDR1 and CDR2: SGHRS and YFSETQ. The germline V and J ends were trimmed by 4 bases and 4 bases, with 12 bases remaining between them. The CDR3 loop is CASSQQGLGANVLTF. The CDR3 DNA sequence: TGCGCCAGCAGCCAACAGGGCCTCGGGGCCAACGTCCTGACTTTC.

V usage is TRBV9 and J usage is TRBJ2-3; 8 bases map to TRBD2. This CDR3 contains 14 residues. V gave up 1 base and J gave up 6 bases; unmatched junction bases: 4. Germline assignment: CDR1 SGDLS and CDR2 YYNGEE. As DNA, the CDR3 is TGTGCCAGCAGCGTATCTAGCGGGCGGGATACGCAGTATTTT. It is translated as CASSVSSGRDTQYF.

The chain links TRBV18 to TRBJ2-5; tentative D call: TRBD1 (5 bases). Trimming removed 3 bases from V and 3 bases from J, with 11 bases in between. This CDR3 contains 14 residues. Germline CDR1 and CDR2: KGHSH and LQKENI. CDR3 loop: CASSPSDREETQYF. CDR3 sequence (DNA): TGTGCCAGCTCACCGTCAGACAGAGAAGAGACCCAGTACTTC.

The J gene is TRBJ1-2, the V gene TRBV2, with no clear D. The germline V and J ends were trimmed by 3 bases and 9 bases, with 14 bases remaining between them. This CDR3 has 13 amino acids. CDR1 is SNHLY and CDR2 is FYNNEI in the germline V gene. CDR3 sequence reads: CASSDPGLWSYTF. DNA for the CDR3: TGTGCCAGCAGTGACCCTGGGCTATGGAGCTACACCTTC.

The rearrangement joins TRBV27 to TRBJ1-2, with 9 bases identical to TRBD1. The germline V gene encodes CDR1 MNHEY and CDR2 SMNVEV (reference sequence). This CDR3 region has 13 residues. Trimming cost V 5 bases and J 4 bases; bases outside gene matches: 2. CDR3 sequence (DNA): TGTGCCAGCAGTACAGGGGGCGGCTATGGCTACACCTTC. Protein sequence: CASSTGGGYGYTF.

The chain uses TRBV18 and TRBJ2-1; D gene uncertain. The CDR3 has 19 residues. With 1 base removed from V and 0 bases from J, the gap between germline ends came to 19 bases. Germline CDR1 and CDR2: KGHSH and LQKENI. The CDR3 DNA sequence: TGTGCCAGCTCACCACTACTACCATCCCTGGCAATCTCCTACAATGAGCAGTTCTTC. Its protein is CASSPLLPSLAISYNEQFF.

With respect to this clone: Because the CDR3's place on the DNA is in doubt, the DNA is left out and the CDR3 is given as listed by TCRdb. The rearrangement uses TRBV12-3 or TRBV12-4 and TRBJ2-5; the table's D call TRBD2 went unverified against the DNA. The CDR3 contains 11 residues when both ends are counted. The chain's CDR3 is CASSSSETQYF.

The chain carries TRBV9 and TRBJ1-4; perhaps TRBD1 as D (5 bases). Germline CDR1 is SGDLS and CDR2 is YYNGEE. Trimming removed 0 bases at V and 4 bases at J, with 7 bases between. The CDR3 spans 14 residues. The CDR3 sequence is CASSVGGDNEKLFF. CDR3 nucleotides: TGTGCCAGCAGCGTAGGGGGGGATAATGAAAAACTGTTTTTT.

The chain carries TRBV27 and TRBJ2-2, with 12 bases matching TRBD2. The ends lost 4 bases at V and 4 bases at J; junction bases unmatched: 7. Germline V gene sequence: CDR1 MNHEY, CDR2 SMNVEV (reference sequence). This CDR3 is 17 amino acids long. The CDR3 is CASSYLLAGGGTGELFF. The CDR3 DNA sequence: TGTGCCAGCAGTTACCTGCTAGCGGGAGGGGGCACCGGGGAGCTGTTTTTT.

The CDR3 DNA reads TGTGCCAGCAGCTGGGGGGGGAACAATGAGCAGTTCTTC. This gives the protein CASSWGGNNEQFF. This sequence joins TRBV11-2 and TRBJ2-1, with 7 positions matching TRBD2. CDR1 is SGHAT, CDR2 FQNNGV, per germline. The CDR3 totals 13 residues. V gave up 4 bases and J gave up 5 bases; unmatched junction bases: 2.

V usage is TRBV11-2 and J usage is TRBJ2-7; 9 bases match TRBD1. The germline CDR1 and CDR2 sequences are SGHAT and FQNNGV. The CDR3 consists of 15 residues. V lost 3 bases, J lost 5 bases, and 8 bases stayed unmatched. The CDR3 region has the DNA TGTGCCAGCAGCTTCGAGACAGGGGGAAAGCACGAGCAGTACTTC. Translating gives CASSFETGGKHEQYF.

V is TRBV5-1 and J is TRBJ1-2, with 10 bases identical to TRBD1. With 3 bases clipped from V and 8 bases from J, the junction kept 7 bases outside the gene matches. The CDR3 is 14 amino acids. From germline, CDR1 is SGHRS and CDR2 YFSETQ. CDR3 bases: TGCGCCAGCAGCTCGGGACAGGGGAGAGGGGGCTACACCTTC. It translates to CASSSGQGRGGYTF.

This chain connects TRBV6-5 to TRBJ1-2; maybe TRBD1 (6 bases). The CDR3 runs to 15 residues. The V end was cut by 7 bases, the J end by 4 bases, with 19 bases between. In germline, CDR1 is MNHEY, CDR2 SVGAGI. The CDR3 DNA reads TGTGCCAGCAAGAACAATCATCAGGGGACCTATGGCTACACCTTC. It codes for CASKNNHQGTYGYTF.

V gene TRBV28 combines with J gene TRBJ2-1; TRBD2 agrees at 16 bases. In germline, CDR1 is MDHEN, CDR2 SYDVKM. This CDR3 comprises 17 residues. Trimming removed 3 bases from V and 7 bases from J; junction bases left unmatched: 6. This CDR3 is CASSLGLAGGPGNEQFF. CDR3 coding DNA: TGTGCCAGCAGTTTGGGACTAGCGGGAGGGCCGGGTAATGAGCAGTTCTTC.

The V call is TRBV6-6, the J call TRBJ2-1, with 12 bases matching TRBD2. This CDR3 comprises 16 residues. The V segment lost 2 bases and the J segment 9 bases; nucleotides outside the gene matches: 8. Germline CDR1 and CDR2: MNHNY and SVGAGI (reference sequence). The CDR3 here is CASSYLAGGPESEQFF. The DNA for the CDR3 is TGTGCCAGCAGTTACCTAGCGGGAGGGCCCGAGAGTGAGCAGTTCTTC.

The chain links TRBV7-9 to TRBJ2-1; TRBD1 agrees at 8 bases. Per the germline V gene, CDR1 is SEHNR and CDR2 is FQNEAQ (reference sequence). The trim removed 4 bases at V and 4 bases at J, leaving 9 bases unmatched. The CDR3 extends over 16 amino acids. CDR3 nucleotide sequence: TGTGCCAGCAGCTCTCAGGGGGCAAGATCTTACAATGAGCAGTTCTTC. Residues: CASSSQGARSYNEQFF.